This TCR beta chain was sequenced in a study of cytomegalovirus exposure and HLA in healthy donors. Across the study: In a previous analysis, 117 million unique TCR beta sequences were found from about 179 million T cells. Findings and limits, study-wide: Productive rates of about 90% or about 30% were seen for most TCR beta V segments in an earlier analysis. Researchers reported from a later analysis that most CMV-associated TCR beta chains appeared HLA-restricted.

PCR primers comprised 60 Vbeta and 13 Jbeta primers. The data were produced by immunoSEQ multiplex PCR, yet TCRdb's version contains in-frame clones alone and is incomplete. The repertoire holds around 150,000 clones, with nearly 80% as singletons. Points on this clone: Its antigen remains unknown.

V trimming: 2 bases; J trimming: 0 bases; junction bases outside the gene matches: 4. The CDR3 runs 15 residues. CDR1 is MNHEY, CDR2 SVGAGI, per germline. The specimen was PBMCs. The source is a male donor in good health and CMV-seronegative. The chain couples TRBV6-5 to TRBJ2-7; TRBD1 aligns across 7 bases. The chain's CDR3 is CASSYGAGGSYEQYF. CDR3 in DNA: TGTGCCAGCAGTTACGGGGCAGGGGGCTCCTACGAGCAGTACTTC.